This T cell receptor beta chain was obtained from a study of shared clonotypes between healthy human individuals (dated by TCRdb to about 2020). About the investigation overall: The cohort included a few men and a couple of women between 18 and 49 years of age. For each donor, CD4 naive and CD4 memory were each given three plates, CD8 naive was given two plates, and CD8 memory was given one plate. To estimate repertoire size and how much clonotype sharing occurs between individuals, the study deeply sequenced the blood TCR repertoires of about five healthy adults. To increase sequencing depth and limit assay-specific biases, TCR repertoire library preparation and sequencing were carried out by different laboratories using diverse techniques. Leukapheresis yielded between about 0.85 and 10 billion PBMCs per donor.

V loses 5 bases of germline sequence and J loses 2 bases, and the interval between the two ends is 13 bases. Spanning cysteine to phenylalanine, the CDR3 consists of 14 amino acids. The only DNA kept is the CDR3, 42 bases in frame from the first base. Taken from the germline V gene, the CDR1 and CDR2 loops are MNHNS and SASEGT. The full study reports these points: Higher generation probabilities were observed for clonotypes shared by all four sorted-subset donors than for non-shared clonotypes. Only blood was sampled, and tissue TCR repertoires likely differ from those in blood. Naive subsets generally had larger estimated clonotype richness than memory subsets. Based on pairwise subsampling, the degree of clonotype sharing among donors was expected to be affected by sequencing depth. Incomplete sequencing was indicated by rarefaction of sorted-subset datasets, despite the large sequencing depth. Because the study included only a small number of donors, the genetic and exposure-history diversity represented was limited. Across four donors, roughly 5.1% of naive CD4, roughly 3.8% of naive CD8, 2.3% of memory CD4, and 0.4% of memory CD8 clonotypes were shared.

Healthy HIV-negative adults with no recently reported acute infections or vaccinations were included as donors. Every donor was a Caucasian adult residing in Nashville, Tennessee, USA. CD4+ T cells were enriched by magnetic negative selection; naive cells were then positively selected on CD45RA, and the negative fraction formed the memory subset. Blood was obtained by leukapheresis, after which PBMCs were separated by Ficoll-Histopaque density gradient centrifugation and cryopreserved in liquid nitrogen vapor phase. Analytical flow cytometry was used to check the purity and quantity of every magnetically sorted T cell population. Genomic DNA was isolated from each sorted fraction and quantified by UV absorbance on a Nanodrop 2000c. On this clone: Its antigen has not been determined. The input lacks base qualities; no much larger clone sits a single base away.

TCR CDR3 regions were amplified from genomic DNA by multiplex PCR using the deep immunoSEQ assay. For each cell subset, the extracted genomic DNA was distributed evenly across all wells of several immunoSEQ 96-well plates, and each plate served as one replicate. For sorted subsets, about 200 ng genomic DNA, equal to 25,000 to 35,000 T cell genomes, was loaded into each replicate PCR. The purified libraries were quantified using a Qubit 3.0 fluorometer, sized with a Bioanalyzer 2100, and then quantified again using the KAPA Library Quantification kit. A separate single-read 150-cycle Illumina NextSeq 550 flow cell was used to sequence each immunoSEQ 96-well plate. In the paper's pipeline: Because the immunoSEQ output held only junctional sequences and lacked quality scores, the filtering could not match the filtering applied to full-length reads. To assign V/J genes and CDR3, sequences were annotated using PyIR, a Python wrapper for IgBLAST v1.9, with IMGT germline references. Reads with weak V/J assignments (E-value above 1e-6), missing CDR3, stop codons, out-of-frame junctions, or ambiguous translated residues were removed. V3J clonotypes were defined as sequences sharing an identical inferred V gene, J gene, and CDR3 amino acid sequence. To compute the percentage overlap between repertoires, the number of shared unique clonotypes was divided by the size of the smaller repertoire. Three approaches were used to assess repertoire richness: RTK rarefaction, the Chao1 estimator, and Recon v2.1 estimates of unobserved clonotypes. For all TCRbeta clonotypes obtained by the gDNA method from a few donors, generation probabilities were computed with OLGA. TCRdb provides this immuneACCESS table in a form limited to in-frame rearrangements. Some clones are lacking; in checked studies, under half of them reflect an unresolved V gene, and why the rest are absent is not known. Clone size and the V and J calls come from that table; the DNA yielded D and trimming. In this sample the table shows roughly 1.5 million clones, approximately 98% of which occur a single time. The top ten clonotypes cover about 0.42% of the sample.

The V and J genes are TRBV6-1 and TRBJ2-7; TRBD2 might be the D gene, on 5 matching bases. The origin of this receptor is a young man in good health. The material sequenced was naive CD4+ T cells sorted from blood. What the cell subset or site label conveys for this sample: CD45RA+ positively selected. The CDR3 sequence is CASSHRTGTYEQYF. The DNA reads as follows: TGTGCCAGCAGTCACCGGACGGGGACCTACGAGCAGTACTTC.